This passage covers 23 T cell receptor beta chains from one sample sequenced in a study of CD8 T cells in ankylosing spondylitis. General study results and limits: Ankylosing spondylitis blood appeared to carry a characteristic TCR beta motif of fewer than 10 highly homologous variants.

Their antigens remain unidentified. TCRdb analysed the 5' RACE reads with MiXCR anew, one entry per CDR3 protein. Altogether over 200,000 distinct CDR3 sequences are present, approximately 20% being singletons, with the ten largest covering more than 40%. The sample was blood, either unsorted or a sorted T cell fraction (not recorded which). The source is a male donor with ankylosing spondylitis.

This clonotype was detected a few times. CDR3: CASSPSSGTAIYEQYF. CDR3 sequence (DNA): TGTGCCAGCAGTCCTAGTTCCGGGACGGCTATCTACGAGCAGTACTTC. This sequence joins TRBV27 and TRBJ2-7, with D perhaps being TRBD1 or TRBD2 (5 bases each). This CDR3 region has 16 residues. Trimming cost V 5 bases and J 3 bases, with 20 bases left between them. CDR1 MNHEY and CDR2 SMNVEV come from the germline V gene (reference sequence).

The chain employs TRBV12-3 or TRBV12-4 and TRBJ2-7; TRBD2 agrees at 12 bases. CDR3 length equals 15 residues. After removal of 6 bases from V and 3 bases from J, the junction contained 6 bases not matched to a gene. The CDR3 DNA is TGTGCCAGCAGCCGACTAGCGGGGGTAGACTACGAGCAGTACTTC. This gives the protein CASSRLAGVDYEQYF.

The J gene is TRBJ2-7, the V gene TRBV27; no clear D. Germline values: CDR1 MNHEY, CDR2 SMNVEV (reference sequence). With 6 bases removed from V and 5 bases from J, the gap between germline ends came to 11 bases. The CDR3 consists of 12 residues. This chain's CDR3 is CASRGWVNEQYF. DNA of the CDR3: TGTGCCAGCAGAGGATGGGTTAACGAGCAGTACTTC.

The genes are TRBV28 and TRBJ1-5; tentative D call: TRBD1 (6 bases). The germline CDR1 and CDR2 sequences are MDHEN and SYDVKM. Deletions cut 4 bases from V and 2 bases from J, with 12 bases between. The CDR3 totals 15 residues. The CDR3 sequence: CASSWQGLGNQPQHF. CDR3 nucleotide sequence: TGTGCCAGCAGTTGGCAGGGGCTTGGCAATCAGCCCCAGCATTTT.

There are a few counts of this clonotype. The CDR3 sequence is CASSAVGGGELFF. The CDR3 DNA sequence: TGTGCCAGCAGCGCGGTGGGTGGCGGGGAGCTGTTTTTT. The chain recombines TRBV5-6 with TRBJ2-2; D ambiguous. Germline assignment: CDR1 SGHDT and CDR2 YYEEEE. CDR3 size: 13 residues. Trimming cost V 4 bases and J 7 bases, with 11 bases left between them.

A few counts support this clonotype. The chain links TRBV19 to TRBJ2-7; maybe TRBD1 (6 bases). Trimming cost V 3 bases and J 5 bases, with 11 bases left between them. The CDR3 is made up of 13 amino acids. Germline lookup yields CDR1 LNHDA and CDR2 SQIVND (reference sequence). CDR3 amino acids: CASSINRDHEQYF. In DNA, the CDR3 is TGTGCCAGTAGTATTAACAGGGACCACGAGCAGTACTTC. Filled out from reference TRBV19 and TRBJ2-7, the complete variable domain reads DGGITQSPKYLFRKEGQNVTLSCEQNLNHDAMYWYRQDPGQGLRLIYYSQIVNDFQKGDIAEGYSVSREKKESFPLTVTSAQKNPTAFYLCASSINRDHEQYFGPGTRLTVT.

This sequence joins TRBV11-2 and TRBJ2-2; D perhaps matches TRBD1 (6 bases). The germline V gene encodes CDR1 SGHAT and CDR2 FQNNGV. V shed 2 bases and J shed 5 bases, with 15 bases lying between them. The length of the CDR3 is 16 residues. The CDR3 here is CASSLSLQGGTGELFF. In DNA, the CDR3 is TGTGCCAGCAGCTTAAGTTTACAGGGTGGTACCGGGGAGCTGTTTTTT.

This clonotype was found a few times. This chain links TRBV20-1 with TRBJ1-1; TRBD1 matches 7 bases. The CDR3 loop spans 14 amino acids. Germline lookup yields CDR1 DFQATT and CDR2 SNEGSKA (reference sequence). V was pared by 6 bases and J by 4 bases, with 11 bases of the junction left unmatched. CDR3 residues: CSAPVEGAGTEAFF. CDR3 DNA: TGCAGTGCCCCAGTCGAGGGGGCAGGCACTGAAGCTTTCTTT.

A few counts support this clonotype. V and J are TRBV7-9 and TRBJ2-1; D may be TRBD1 (5 bases). In germline, CDR1 is SEHNR, CDR2 FQNEAQ (reference sequence). The length of the CDR3 is 15 residues. V was trimmed by 6 bases and J by 4 bases, leaving 16 bases between them. The CDR3 loop reads CASSHTFDRYNEQFF. CDR3 bases: TGTGCCAGCAGTCACACCTTCGACAGATACAATGAGCAGTTCTTC.

This sequence joins TRBV11-1 and TRBJ2-3; 14 bases are a match to TRBD2. Germline assignment: CDR1 SGHAT and CDR2 FQDESV (reference sequence). V lost 2 bases to trimming and J lost 5 bases; unmatched junction nucleotides: 9. The length of the CDR3 is 18 residues. The CDR3 sequence is CASSLRGTSGRNGDTQYF. CDR3 coding DNA: TGTGCCAGCAGCTTAAGGGGGACTAGCGGGAGAAATGGAGATACGCAGTATTTT.

The chain carries TRBV24-1 and TRBJ2-5; D gene ambiguous. The CDR3 runs 12 residues. Germline V gives CDR1 KGHDR, CDR2 SFDVKD. V was pared by 1 base and J by 5 bases, with 4 bases between. The CDR3 loop reads CATSDLQETQYF. The CDR3 DNA reads TGTGCCACCAGTGATTTACAGGAGACCCAGTACTTC.

V and J are TRBV28 and TRBJ2-7; a possible D gene is TRBD1 (6 bases). Trimming pared 3 bases from V and 3 bases from J, leaving 15 bases between. Germline V gene data show CDR1 as MDHEN and CDR2 as SYDVKM. This CDR3 is built from 15 residues. This CDR3 reads CASSFRGQTGYEQYF. DNA for the CDR3: TGTGCCAGCAGTTTTCGGGGACAAACGGGCTACGAGCAGTACTTC.

Only a few counts were recorded for this clonotype. The chain combines TRBV28 with TRBJ2-3; 8 bases line up with TRBD1. The germline V gene has CDR1 MDHEN and CDR2 SYDVKM. V lost 5 bases to trimming and J lost 2 bases; unmatched junction nucleotides: 6. This CDR3 has 15 residues. For the CDR3, the DNA is TGTGCCAGCAGTCGACAGGGGTGGAACACAGATACGCAGTATTTT. Translation: CASSRQGWNTDTQYF.

There are a few counts of this clonotype. The chain couples TRBV7-4 to TRBJ2-1; 9 nucleotides match TRBD1. The germline V gene encodes CDR1 SGHVT and CDR2 SQSDAQ. V shed 9 bases, J shed 8 bases, and the junction held 14 bases outside the gene matches. The CDR3 has 15 residues. The CDR3 spells CARYKWDRDGDEQFF. In nucleotides, the CDR3 is TGTGCCAGATATAAGTGGGACAGGGACGGCGATGAGCAGTTCTTC.

This clonotype was counted at least ten times. This chain joins TRBV29-1 and TRBJ1-2; no firm D call. From germline, CDR1 is SQVTM and CDR2 ANQGSEA. The CDR3 is 13 amino acids. V was clipped by 6 bases and J by 3 bases, with 14 bases between them. The CDR3 loop reads CSVPLVTDYGYTF. For the CDR3, the DNA is TGCAGCGTACCTCTGGTCACCGACTATGGCTACACCTTC.

This sequence joins TRBV4-1 and TRBJ2-5; either TRBD1 or TRBD2 may fit D (5 bases each). Germline lookup yields CDR1 MGHRA and CDR2 YSYEKL. V shed 2 bases and J shed 5 bases, with 12 bases lying between them. The CDR3 sequence is 14 residues long. CDR3 sequence (DNA): TGCGCCAGCAGCCAACGCTCGGGGCTGGAGACCCAGTACTTC. This encodes CASSQRSGLETQYF.

The chain links TRBV6-1 to TRBJ1-4; unclear D gene. CDR1 and CDR2 from the germline V gene are MNHNS and SASEGT. V lost 0 bases, J lost 6 bases, and 8 bases lay in between. CDR3 size: 14 residues. The CDR3 nucleotides read TGTGCCAGCAGTGAAGCGTTAGGGTATGAAAAACTGTTTTTT. Protein sequence: CASSEALGYEKLFF.

The genes are TRBV7-8 and TRBJ2-5; maybe TRBD2 (6 bases). Germline loops: CDR1 SGHVS, CDR2 FQNEAQ. The length of the CDR3 is 15 residues. The V and J ends lost 5 bases and 1 base respectively, with 14 bases between them. CDR3 nucleotides: TGTGCCAGCAGCCCCCCTGGAGCGGGCCAAGAGACCCAGTACTTC. Protein: CASSPPGAGQETQYF.

This clonotype has a count of ten or more. This sequence joins TRBV10-3 and TRBJ1-2; D perhaps matches TRBD1 (5 bases). The CDR3 is 16 residues long. The V and J ends lost 4 bases and 3 bases respectively, with 18 bases between them. Germline-derived CDR1 and CDR2 are ENHRY and SYGVKD. In DNA, the CDR3 is TGTGCCATCAGTGCGGTTAACTCCCGGGACCACTATGGCTACACCTTC. Protein product: CAISAVNSRDHYGYTF.

This clonotype was counted ten times or more. One end of the junction is discordant with germline, which a read error may explain. The rearrangement links TRBV4-1 to TRBJ2-7; TRBD1 is a possible D gene (5 bases). From germline, CDR1 is MGHRA and CDR2 YSYEKL. The CDR3 covers 13 residues. CDR3 amino acids: CASSQGRSYEQYF. CDR3 bases: TGTGCCAGCAGCCAGGGCCGGTCCTACGAGCAGTACTTC.

This clonotype was counted at least ten times. The rearrangement joins TRBV29-1 to TRBJ2-7; 8 bases align to TRBD2. Germline V gives CDR1 SQVTM, CDR2 ANQGSEA. V was pared by 0 bases and J by 2 bases, with 6 bases of the junction left unmatched. The CDR3 covers 15 residues. The CDR3 DNA reads as TGCAGCGTTGAAGATACTAGCGGCCGTACCTACGAGCAGTACTTC. Its translation is CSVEDTSGRTYEQYF.

This clonotype came up once. V and J are TRBV7-7 and TRBJ1-1; perhaps TRBD1 as D (6 bases). V was trimmed by 5 bases and J by 6 bases, leaving 22 bases between them. The CDR3 is 16 amino acids. The germline V gene encodes CDR1 SSHAT and CDR2 FNYEAQ (reference sequence). The CDR3 loop is CASSPILDSPSAEAFF. Written as DNA, the CDR3 is TGTGCCAGCAGCCCCATCCTGGACAGTCCGAGCGCTGAAGCTTTCTTT. The full variable domain, with the rest looked up from reference TRBV7-7 and TRBJ1-1, is GAGVSQSPRYKVTKRGQDVTLRCDPISSHATLYWYQQALGQGPEFLTYFNYEAQPDKSGLPSDRFSAERPEGSISTLTIQRTEQRDSAMYRCASSPILDSPSAEAFFGQGTRLTVV.

The V gene is TRBV7-9, the J gene TRBJ2-2; 9 bases are shared with TRBD1. The CDR3 runs 17 residues. The J segment lost 0 bases and the V segment lost 3 bases, leaving 5 bases of the junction unmatched. Germline CDR1 is SEHNR and CDR2 is FQNEAQ (reference sequence). CDR3 region: CASSLNTGGANTGELFF. In nucleotides, the CDR3 is TGTGCCAGCAGCTTGAACACAGGGGGCGCGAACACCGGGGAGCTGTTTTTT.